This T cell receptor (beta chain) was observed in a study of blood T cell repertoires in COVID-19. Methods used by the authors: The authors estimated nucleated cell counts from reference gene primer amplification. Profiling relied on immunoSEQ multiplex PCR, and the TCRdb table lists in-frame clones only, not all of them. V and J calls and clone size are as listed in that table; D and trimming were resolved from the DNA. The top ten clones hold 9.5% to 15% of a sample with around 30,000 clones, more than 85% of them seen once. The CDR3 loop spans 14 amino acids. Germline V CDR1 and CDR2: SEHNR, FQNEAQ (reference sequence). V was cut by 5 bases and J by 0 bases, with 11 bases left in between. This clone showed up just a few times.

The receptor was isolated from a human donor in a cohort sampled during active COVID-19. The donor label of this sample is uncertain. The sample comprised peripheral blood. The chain has TRBV7-9 and TRBJ2-7; tentative D call: TRBD2 (5 bases). The CDR3 bases are TGTGCCAGCAGCCCCGGACTTACCTCCTACGAGCAGTACTTC. Translation gives CASSPGLTSYEQYF.